The next 2 T cell receptor beta chains were all read from a single sample in a study of T cell responses to AZD1222 COVID-19 vaccine. The repertoire was sequenced with immunoSEQ multiplex PCR; TCRdb's copy has only in-frame clones and lacks some. The data show fewer than 110,000 clones, 90% to 95% seen once. The source was peripheral blood, collected on day 0 of AZD1222 vaccination. The receptors were sampled from an adult in good health.

V is TRBV28 and J is TRBJ1-3, with D possibly being TRBD1 (5 bases). V shed 2 bases and J shed 4 bases, with 12 bases lying between them. Germline V gene sequence: CDR1 MDHEN, CDR2 SYDVKM. The CDR3 contains 15 residues. The CDR3 nucleotides read TGTGCCAGCAGTTTAAGCGGGGCGCCCGGAAACACCATATATTTT. Its protein product is CASSLSGAPGNTIYF.

The chain combines TRBV28 with TRBJ2-1, with D possibly TRBD2 on 5 matching bases. CDR1 and CDR2 from the germline V gene are MDHEN and SYDVKM. The V end was cut by 2 bases, the J end by 12 bases, with 14 bases between. The CDR3 is made up of 13 amino acids. The CDR3 DNA reads as TGTGCCAGCAGTTTAGTCGCGGGTTTTACGCAGTTCTTC. It is translated as CASSLVAGFTQFF.